The clone carrying this T cell receptor (beta chain) was seen many times. Time point given: pre-sensitization, week 0. Treatment here: therapeutic diphenylcyclopropenone sensitization with weekly scalp DPC. The library put unique molecular identifiers onto individual cDNA molecules. In the study's own analysis: Sampled TCR counts reached a median of around 100,000 per sample, with values ranging from 23,224 to 690,600. TCRdb reanalysed the RACE reads using MiXCR and keeps one entry per CDR3 protein. V and J calls and clone size were set by TCRdb, not the authors. The data show tens of thousands of distinct CDR3 sequences, 9.9% seen once. Between the trimmed V and J ends, which lost 3 bases and 0 bases, there was a span of 7 bases. Per germline, CDR1 ENHRY and CDR2 SYGVKD. This CDR3 comprises 14 residues. This specimen comes from a study of human T cells and chemical hapten exposure. On the study more broadly: Across its roughly 23 weeks, the study gave patients weekly diphenylcyclopropenone doses to the scalp.

The receptor's source is a man aged 40-49 years with alopecia areata. Some clones in this sample may be carry-over from other donors' samples. This chain links TRBV10-3 with TRBJ2-3; possibly TRBD2 for D (5 bases). This specimen consisted of whole blood, obtained in connection with sensitization to the hapten diphenylcyclopropenone (DPC). The CDR3 DNA sequence: TGTGCCATCAGTGAACGGACTAGCACAGATACGCAGTATTTT. Protein: CAISERTSTDTQYF.